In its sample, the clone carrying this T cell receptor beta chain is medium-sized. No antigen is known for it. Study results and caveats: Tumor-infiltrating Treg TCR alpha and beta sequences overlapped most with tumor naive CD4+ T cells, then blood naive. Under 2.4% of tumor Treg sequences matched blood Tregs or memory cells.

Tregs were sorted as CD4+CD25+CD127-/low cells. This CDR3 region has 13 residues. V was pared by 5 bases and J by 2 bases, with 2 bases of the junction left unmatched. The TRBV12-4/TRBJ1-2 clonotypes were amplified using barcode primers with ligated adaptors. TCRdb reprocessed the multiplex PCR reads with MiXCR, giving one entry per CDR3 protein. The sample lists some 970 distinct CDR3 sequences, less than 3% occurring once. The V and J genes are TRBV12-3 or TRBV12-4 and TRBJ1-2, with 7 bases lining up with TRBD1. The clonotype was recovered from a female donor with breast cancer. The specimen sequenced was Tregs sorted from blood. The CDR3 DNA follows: TGTGCCAGCAGTCCGGACAGGAACTATGGCTACACCTTC. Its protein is CASSPDRNYGYTF.